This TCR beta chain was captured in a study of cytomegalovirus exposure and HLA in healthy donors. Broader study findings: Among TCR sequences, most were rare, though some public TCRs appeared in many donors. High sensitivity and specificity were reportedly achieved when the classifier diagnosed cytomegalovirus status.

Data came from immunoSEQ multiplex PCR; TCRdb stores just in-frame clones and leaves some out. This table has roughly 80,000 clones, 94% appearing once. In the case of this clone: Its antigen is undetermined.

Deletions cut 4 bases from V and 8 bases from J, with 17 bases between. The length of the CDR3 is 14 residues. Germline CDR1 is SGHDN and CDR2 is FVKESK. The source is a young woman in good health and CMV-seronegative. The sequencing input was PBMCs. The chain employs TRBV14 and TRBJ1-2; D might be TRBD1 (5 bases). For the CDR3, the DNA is TGTGCCAGCAGCCGGTCCCAGGGCGTGGGAGGCTACACCTTC. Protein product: CASSRSQGVGGYTF.